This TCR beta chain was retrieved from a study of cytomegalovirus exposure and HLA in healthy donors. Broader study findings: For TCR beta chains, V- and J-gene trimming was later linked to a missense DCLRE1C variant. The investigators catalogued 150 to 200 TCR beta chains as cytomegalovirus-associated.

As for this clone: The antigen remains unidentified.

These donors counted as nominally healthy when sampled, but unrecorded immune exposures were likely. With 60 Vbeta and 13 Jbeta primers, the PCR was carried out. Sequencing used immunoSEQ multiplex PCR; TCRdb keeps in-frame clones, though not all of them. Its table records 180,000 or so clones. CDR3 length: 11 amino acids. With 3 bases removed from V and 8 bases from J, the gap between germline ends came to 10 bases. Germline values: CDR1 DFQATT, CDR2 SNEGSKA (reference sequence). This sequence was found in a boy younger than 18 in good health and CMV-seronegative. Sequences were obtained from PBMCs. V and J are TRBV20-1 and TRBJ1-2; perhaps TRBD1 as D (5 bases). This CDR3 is CSARTVGGYTF. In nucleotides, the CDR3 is TGCAGTGCTAGGACAGTGGGAGGCTACACCTTC.